The 22 T cell receptor beta chains listed next were all sequenced from one sample in a study of OX40 agonist ivuxolimab in advanced cancers. Profiling relied on immunoSEQ multiplex PCR, and the TCRdb table lists in-frame clones only, not all of them. The sample contains roughly 37,000 clones, 74% of which appear only once. The sample consisted of CD4+ or CD8+ T cells sorted from blood, taken in a trial of the OX40 agonist ivuxolimab. The source of these receptors is an adult with an advanced solid tumor such as melanoma, head and neck, liver or kidney cancer.

CDR3 DNA sequence: TGTGCCAGCAGCTTAGTTATTCAGGGGTCCGGGGAGCTGTTTTTT. It encodes CASSLVIQGSGELFF. The gene calls are TRBV11-2 and TRBJ2-2; possible D gene TRBD1, 6 bases. This CDR3 has 15 residues. Germline assignment: CDR1 SGHAT and CDR2 FQNNGV. Trimming cost V 1 base and J 6 bases, with 12 bases left between them. The full variable domain, its missing parts supplied by reference TRBV11-2 and TRBJ2-2, is EAGVAQSPRYKIIEKRQSVAFWCNPISGHATLYWYQQILGQGPKLLIQFQNNGVVDDSQLPKDRFSAERLKGVDSTLKIQPAKLEDSAVYLCASSLVIQGSGELFFGEGSRLTVL.

The genes are TRBV28 and TRBJ1-1, with D perhaps TRBD1 (6 bases). The germline gives CDR1 MDHEN, CDR2 SYDVKM. V shed 8 bases and J shed 10 bases, with 14 bases lying between them. The CDR3 totals 11 residues. CDR3 coding DNA: TGTGCCAGCGGCTACCAGGGGAGAGCTTTCTTT. Translating gives CASGYQGRAFF.

The chain employs TRBV6-1 and TRBJ2-2, with D perhaps matching TRBD1 (6 bases). The CDR3 runs 15 residues. The germline CDR1 and CDR2 sequences are MNHNS and SASEGT. Between the trimmed V and J ends, which lost 2 bases and 2 bases, there was a span of 9 bases. CDR3 region: CASSERTVNTGELFF. CDR3 in DNA: TGTGCCAGCAGTGAAAGGACAGTTAACACCGGGGAGCTGTTTTTT.

The chain links TRBV5-1 to TRBJ1-2; 11 nucleotides align to TRBD1. V lost 4 bases to trimming and J lost 7 bases; unmatched junction nucleotides: 6. The CDR3 loop spans 14 amino acids. Germline V gene lookup returns CDR1 SGHRS and CDR2 YFSETQ. DNA of the CDR3: TGCGCCAGCAGCCAAGGACAGGGGGCGGCTGGCTACACCTTC. Its translation: CASSQGQGAAGYTF.

This clone was recorded a few times. The gene calls are TRBV6-4 and TRBJ2-2; 9 nucleotides match TRBD1. This CDR3 is built from 18 residues. V was pared by 8 bases and J by 1 base, with 14 bases of the junction left unmatched. Germline values: CDR1 MRHNA, CDR2 SNTAGT. In nucleotides, the CDR3 is TGTGCCAGCTCTAAAGGCTTGTGGGACAGGGAGAACACCGGGGAGCTGTTTTTT. Translating gives CASSKGLWDRENTGELFF.

This chain joins TRBV13 and TRBJ2-1; TRBD1 aligns across 9 bases. Germline values: CDR1 PRHDT, CDR2 FYEKMQ (reference sequence). V trimming: 4 bases; J trimming: 4 bases; junction bases outside the gene matches: 11. The CDR3 is 17 amino acids. The CDR3 here is CASSSYLDRGYYNEQFF. CDR3 bases: TGTGCCAGCAGCTCATACCTCGACAGGGGGTATTACAATGAGCAGTTCTTC.

As DNA, the CDR3 is TGTGCCAGCAGCATCAGGGGGCTAGCGAACACTGAAGCTTTCTTT. This translates into CASSIRGLANTEAFF. This chain joins TRBV4-2 and TRBJ1-1; TRBD1 aligns across 8 bases. Per the germline V gene, CDR1 is LGHNA and CDR2 is YNFKEQ. V was pared by 5 bases and J by 1 base, with 6 bases of the junction left unmatched. This CDR3 is built from 15 residues.

The chain employs TRBV29-1 and TRBJ1-1; D may be TRBD1 (5 bases). V was shortened by 7 bases and J by 5 bases, with 20 bases between the two germline ends. Germline CDR1 SQVTM, CDR2 ANQGSEA. There are 14 residues in the CDR3. The CDR3 DNA sequence: TGCAGCGCGGCGGTAAGGGGCGGTGAGACTGAAGCTTTCTTT. Translating gives CSAAVRGGETEAFF.

V usage is TRBV4-1 and J usage is TRBJ2-5; the D gene is possibly TRBD2 (7 bases). Trimming left V 1 base short and J 3 bases short, with 15 bases between. The CDR3 sequence is 16 residues long. Germline CDR1 MGHRA, CDR2 YSYEKL. The CDR3 loop is CASSQGRGPGEETQYF. The DNA of the CDR3 is TGCGCCAGCAGCCAAGGGCGGGGGCCCGGAGAAGAGACCCAGTACTTC.

The chain has TRBV28 and TRBJ1-1; TRBD1 might be the D (5 bases). Trimming shortened V by 2 bases and J by 14 bases, and 15 bases separated the two germline ends. CDR3 length equals 12 residues. Germline assignment: CDR1 MDHEN and CDR2 SYDVKM. The CDR3 sequence: CASSLRGAGLFF. DNA of the CDR3: TGTGCCAGCAGTTTACGAGGGGCAGGGTTGTTCTTT.

V gene TRBV11-1 combines with J gene TRBJ1-2; D is unclear. The CDR3 extends over 13 amino acids. CDR1 is SGHAT, CDR2 FQDESV, per germline (reference sequence). The V end lost 5 bases, the J end lost 4 bases, and 11 bases lay between the germline ends. CDR3 sequence (DNA): TGTGCCAGCAGCCCCTCTTTAAGCTATGGCTACACCTTC. Protein: CASSPSLSYGYTF.

This chain links TRBV5-1 with TRBJ1-3; D is unclear. CDR3 length: 17 amino acids. V lost 3 bases and J 2 bases, leaving 18 bases between the germline ends. Germline lookup yields CDR1 SGHRS and CDR2 YFSETQ. The CDR3 region is CASSSTYSSNTGNTIYF. In nucleotides, the CDR3 is TGCGCCAGCAGCTCCACTTACAGCTCCAATACTGGAAACACCATATATTTT.

By sample share, this clone is medium-sized. The same CDR3 can be traced to other DNA sequences in this sample. For the CDR3, the DNA is TGTGCCAGCAGTTTACATACCTCACCAGGGGAGCTGTTTTTT. It is translated as CASSLHTSPGELFF. J is TRBJ2-2 and V is TRBV28; no firm D call. Germline-derived CDR1 and CDR2 are MDHEN and SYDVKM. CDR3 length equals 14 residues. V was cut by 2 bases and J by 8 bases, with 12 bases left in between.

The chain joins TRBV11-2 to TRBJ2-6; D remains unclear. V lost 2 bases, J lost 1 base, and 0 bases lay in between. Germline loops: CDR1 SGHAT, CDR2 FQNNGV. The CDR3 length is 13 residues. The CDR3 DNA sequence: TGTGCCAGCAGCTTATCTGGGGCCAACGTCCTGACTTTC. Its protein product is CASSLSGANVLTF.

This chain joins TRBV6-5 and TRBJ1-2; D not certain. V lost 2 bases to trimming and J lost 0 bases, with 7 bases between them. The germline CDR1 and CDR2 sequences are MNHEY and SVGAGI. The CDR3 loop spans 14 amino acids. CDR3 nucleotide sequence: TGTGCCAGCAGTTACCGGCAATCTAACTATGGCTACACCTTC. Amino acids: CASSYRQSNYGYTF.

Only a few counts were recorded for this clone. J is TRBJ1-1 and V is TRBV5-1; no clear D. Trimming shortened V by 7 bases and J by 8 bases, and 12 bases separated the two germline ends. The CDR3 totals 11 residues. Germline V gene lookup returns CDR1 SGHRS and CDR2 YFSETQ. In nucleotides, the CDR3 is TGCGCCAGCTTCCGGGGAGTGGAAGCTTTCTTT. Its translation is CASFRGVEAFF.

This CDR3 is CASSFTPGADTQYF. The CDR3 region has the DNA TGTGCCAGCAGTTTTACCCCAGGGGCAGATACGCAGTATTTT. The chain carries TRBV11-2 and TRBJ2-3, with D tentatively TRBD1 (6 bases). Per the germline V gene, CDR1 is SGHAT and CDR2 is FQNNGV. The length of the CDR3 is 14 residues. Trimming removed 6 bases from V and 4 bases from J, with 14 bases in between.

The chain employs TRBV7-9 and TRBJ2-2; no firm D call. V lost 0 bases and J lost 4, with 9 bases in between. This CDR3 is 15 amino acids long. In germline, CDR1 is SEHNR, CDR2 FQNEAQ (reference sequence). The CDR3 nucleotides read TGTGCCAGCAGCTTAGCGCGCGCTTCCACCGGGGAGCTGTTTTTT. Translating it yields CASSLARASTGELFF.

Only a few counts were recorded for this clone. The chain carries TRBV4-1 and TRBJ2-2, with TRBD1 as a possible D gene (6 bases). From germline, CDR1 is MGHRA and CDR2 YSYEKL. Trimming stripped 4 bases from V and 6 bases from J, with 15 bases between. This CDR3 has 15 amino acids. The CDR3 coding sequence is TGCGCCAGCAGCCCCGGACAGTTTGATTCCGGGGAGCTGTTTTTT. It yields the protein CASSPGQFDSGELFF.

V gene TRBV6-1 combines with J gene TRBJ2-7, with 8 bases fitting TRBD1. After removal of 6 bases from V and 0 bases from J, the junction contained 7 bases not matched to a gene. CDR3 length equals 15 residues. CDR1 and CDR2 (germline): MNHNS, SASEGT. The CDR3 protein is CASSRDRTSSYEQYF. DNA of the CDR3: TGTGCCAGCAGCCGGGACAGGACAAGCTCCTACGAGCAGTACTTC.

CDR3 in amino acids: CASSLVAGGHLETQYF. The DNA of the CDR3 is TGTGCCAGCAGCTTAGTAGCGGGGGGCCACCTCGAGACCCAGTACTTC. J is TRBJ2-5 and V is TRBV11-1; 10 bases align to TRBD2. There are 16 residues in the CDR3. Germline values: CDR1 SGHAT, CDR2 FQDESV (reference sequence). V shed 1 base and J 5 bases; nucleotides not matched to a gene: 7. The full variable domain, with the rest looked up from reference TRBV11-1 and TRBJ2-5, is EAEVAQSPRYKITEKSQAVAFWCDPISGHATLYWYRQILGQGPELLVQFQDESVVDDSQLPKDRFSAERLKGVDSTLKIQPAELGDSAMYLCASSLVAGGHLETQYFGPGTRLLVL.

This chain joins TRBV7-9 and TRBJ1-5, with D possibly being TRBD1 (6 bases). The germline V gene has CDR1 SEHNR and CDR2 FQNEAQ (reference sequence). The CDR3 length is 13 residues. V was shortened by 5 bases and J by 4 bases, with 9 bases between the two germline ends. The CDR3 region has the DNA TGTGCCAGCAGCCCAGGACAGAATCAGCCCCAGCATTTT. Translated: CASSPGQNQPQHF. The entire variable domain, with the rest obtained from reference TRBV7-9 and TRBJ1-5, is as follows: DTGVSQNPRHKITKRGQNVTFRCDPISEHNRLYWYRQTLGQGPEFLTYFQNEAQLEKSRLLSDRFSAERPKGSFSTLEIQRTEQGDSAMYLCASSPGQNQPQHFGDGTRLSIL.